The entry that follows covers one TCR beta chain sequence. Sequencing was performed with immunoSEQ multiplex PCR; in TCRdb, only in-frame clones are kept and a portion is missing. The table has over 120,000 clones, around 87% seen once; the top ten hold over 8.5%. The CDR3 loop spans 13 amino acids. The germline CDR1 and CDR2 sequences are LGHDT and YNNKEL (reference sequence). The V and J ends lost 1 base and 3 bases respectively, with 6 bases between them. These data originate in a study of blood T cell repertoires in COVID-19. This sequence originates from a woman aged 50 to 60 with active or convalescent COVID-19. The genes are TRBV3-1 (or the pseudogene TRBV3-2) and TRBJ2-5; no definite D call. Sequenced: peripheral blood. In DNA, the CDR3 is TGTGCCAGCAGCCAAGGGTACAAAGAGACCCAGTACTTC. It is translated as CASSQGYKETQYF.